This TCR beta chain was recovered during a study of graft-versus-host responses after intestinal transplantation. Study-level information: Transplants were multivisceral, liver-intestinal, or isolated intestinal.

Study observations and caveats: High graft-versus-host to host-versus-graft T cell clonal ratios marked allografts of patients with graft-donor macrochimerism. With peak circulating GvH clone levels came an association with early post-transplant HvG declines. GvH clones surfaced in recipient marrow, some emerging earlier in ileum or blood.

Processed graft tissue released its intraepithelial and lamina propria lymphocytes. Of note for this clone: Its antigen remains unidentified.

The germline gives CDR1 MGHDK, CDR2 SYGVNS. V trimming: 5 bases; J trimming: 4 bases; junction bases outside the gene matches: 9. The CDR3 totals 15 residues. The assay was immunoSEQ multiplex PCR, and TCRdb's table has in-frame clones only and misses some. The repertoire holds roughly 17,000 clones, with approximately 82% as singletons. The source is a human patient who received an intestinal transplant, so some T cells may come from the graft donor. The input for sequencing was ileum tissue, taken 17 days after transplant. This chain links TRBV25-1 with TRBJ1-2, with 8 bases aligning to TRBD1. The CDR3 sequence is CASSQGAPLIYGYTF. Written as DNA, the CDR3 is TGTGCCAGCAGTCAGGGGGCACCCCTCATCTATGGCTACACCTTC.